This T cell receptor (beta chain) originates from a study of regulatory T cells in long-lasting Graves disease. General observations from the study: Persistent disease preferred TRBV28, TRBJ1-2 and TRBJ2-5.

This clonotype was picked up many times. Its cognate antigen is unknown. V trimming: 6 bases; J trimming: 8 bases; junction bases outside the gene matches: 7. The CDR3 is 13 amino acids. Germline CDR1 is MDHEN and CDR2 is SYDVKM. Time point in this sample: persistent/refractory GD, antithyroid drugs over 5 years with positive TRAb. RNA isolated from PBMCs was used to make the TCR library. Around 9.9 milliliters of peripheral blood went into EDTA tubes. Libraries of TCR beta came from iRepertoire HTBI primers plus Arm-PCR of CDR3 regions. TCRdb reanalysed the multiplex PCR reads using MiXCR and keeps one entry per CDR3 protein. The table lists about 470,000 distinct CDR3 sequences, roughly 20% of them singletons.

This rearrangement joins TRBV28 to TRBJ1-2; 9 positions match TRBD1. This receptor was identified in a female donor with Graves disease. Sequenced here: peripheral blood mononuclear cells (PBMCs), sampled when the disease was refractory, from a patient treated with antithyroid drugs. The CDR3 protein is CASRPTGGAGYTF. CDR3 coding DNA: TGTGCCAGCAGACCCACAGGGGGCGCAGGCTACACCTTC.